This T cell receptor beta chain emerged from a study of CD8 T cells in Susac syndrome. The multiple sclerosis control group comprised treatment-naive patients with stable or active relapsing-remitting disease. Random hexamers were used to reverse transcribe the RNA input (roughly 0.5 to 1 ug). The TCR beta CDR3 was amplified by immunoSEQ multiplex PCR across 54 Vbeta, 13 Jbeta. TCRdb itself ran the immunoSEQ multiplex PCR reads through MiXCR, one entry per CDR3 protein. The sample has approximately 160,000 distinct CDR3 sequences; approximately 94% are singletons. This CDR3 spans 14 amino acids. V lost 4 bases and J lost 8; bases outside the gene matches: 6. Germline V gives CDR1 SGHRS, CDR2 YFSETQ.

The TCR comes from a human donor with multiple sclerosis. The sample comprised CD4+ T cells from PBMCs. J is TRBJ1-6 and V is TRBV5-1; 7 nucleotides line up with TRBD1. CDR3 DNA: TGCGCCAGCAGCAGCGGGACAGCATATTCACCCCTCCACTTT. This codes for CASSSGTAYSPLHF.